This is a list of T cell receptor beta chains from one sample in a study of breast tumors, draining lymph nodes, adjacent tissues. Using its own MiXCR run on the multiplex PCR reads, TCRdb lists one record per CDR3 protein. This table has over 150,000 distinct CDR3 sequences, roughly a third appearing once. The sample taken for sequencing was axillary lymph node tissue. The receptors were sampled from a female donor with breast cancer. Some clones in this sample may be carry-over from other donors' samples. The CDR3 runs from the conserved cysteine through the conserved F or W. D genes are given only for firm matches. Clone size is not always given. Where it is, it says once, few, many or a class for expanded clones.

D	V	J	size	CDR3	DNA
TRBD2	TRBV7-9	TRBJ2-3	many	CASSSRTAGAADTQYF	TGTGCCAGCAGCTCAAGGACAGCGGGGGCAGCAGATACGCAGTATTTT
NA	TRBV18	TRBJ2-5	many	CASSPRSQETQYF	TGTGCCAGCTCACCCCGGTCCCAAGAGACCCAGTACTTC
TRBD2	TRBV7-7	TRBJ2-1	many	CASSLVREGGEQFF	TGTGCTAGCAGCTTAGTTCGGGAGGGTGGTGAGCAGTTCTTC
NA	TRBV4-1	TRBJ2-5	many	CASSQQSNPWETQYF	TGCGCCAGCAGCCAACAGTCTAATCCCTGGGAGACCCAGTACTTC
NA	TRBV19	TRBJ1-4	medium-sized	CASSLQAPIREKLFF	TGTGCCAGTAGTCTGCAGGCCCCCATCCGGGAAAAACTGTTTTTT
TRBD1	TRBV5-1	TRBJ2-2	many	CASSPPRETGGERTGELFF	TGCGCCAGCAGCCCCCCGCGAGAGACAGGGGGCGAAAGGACCGGGGAGCTGTTTTTT
NA	TRBV6-1	TRBJ2-1	NA	CASNERGLFNEQFF	TGTGCCAGCAATGAAAGAGGGTTGTTCAATGAGCAGTTCTTC
NA	TRBV29-1	TRBJ1-3	many	CSVEIGGISGNTIYF	TGCAGCGTTGAAATAGGGGGAATCTCTGGAAACACCATATATTTT
NA	TRBV20-1	TRBJ2-7	many	CSAAEQSYEQYF	TGCAGTGCTGCCGAACAGAGCTACGAGCAGTACTTC
NA	TRBV24-1	TRBJ2-5	NA	CATGPGLQETRYF	TGTGCCACCGGCCCGGGGCTTCAAGAGACCCGGTACTTC
NA	TRBV7-3	TRBJ1-1	few	CASSLNPMPNTEAFF	TGTGCCAGCAGCTTAAATCCCATGCCAAACACTGAAGCTTTCTTT
TRBD2	TRBV20-1	TRBJ2-3	once	CSAGLAGALDTQYF	TGCAGTGCTGGACTAGCGGGAGCATTAGATACGCAGTATTTC
NA	TRBV9	TRBJ2-1	few	CASSVVDSKYNEPFF	TGTGCCAGCAGCGTAGTCGATAGCAAATACAATGAGCCGTTCTTC
NA	TRBV10-3	TRBJ1-1	NA	CAISDPRFGVRSTEAFF	TGTGCCATCAGTGACCCAAGGTTCGGGGTAAGAAGCACTGAAGCTTTCTTT
NA	TRBV20-1	TRBJ2-5	NA	CSARRGTRGETQYF	TGCAGTGCTAGAAGAGGGACCAGGGGAGAGACCCAGTACTTC
NA	TRBV20-1	TRBJ2-1	many	CSASSSGPEQFF	TGCAGTGCTAGTTCGTCGGGGCCTGAGCAGTTCTTC
NA	TRBV25-1	TRBJ1-4	NA	CASSDSSGAIGKLFF	TGTGCCAGCAGTGATTCCAGCGGGGCGATCGGAAAACTGTTTTTT
TRBD1	TRBV5-8	TRBJ2-7	many	CASSAGRTGGYEQYF	TGTGCCAGCAGCGCAGGTCGGACAGGGGGCTACGAGCAGTACTTC
NA	TRBV2	TRBJ2-5	many	CASRPPQETQYF	TGTGCCAGCAGGCCTCCGCAGGAGACCCAGTACTTC
NA	TRBV3-1	TRBJ1-4	many	CASSQDLRNNEKLFF	TGTGCCAGCAGCCAAGATCTCCGGAATAATGAAAAACTGTTTTTT
TRBD2	TRBV6-4	TRBJ2-2	many	CASSGQAGGGELFF	TGTGCCAGCAGTGGTCAAGCGGGAGGCGGGGAGCTGTTTTTT
TRBD1	TRBV6-5	TRBJ2-1	many	CASSFRDRVGEQFF	TGTGCCAGCAGTTTCCGGGACAGGGTTGGTGAGCAGTTCTTC
TRBD1	TRBV7-9	TRBJ2-7	many	CASSWGTGGSYEQYF	TGTGCCAGCAGCTGGGGAACAGGGGGATCCTACGAGCAGTACTTC
TRBD1	TRBV20-1	TRBJ1-2	many	CSARDRGRSGYTF	TGCAGTGCTAGGGACAGGGGGCGGAGTGGCTACACCTTC
TRBD2	TRBV9	TRBJ2-3	many	CASSVDPLAGFTDTQYF	TGTGCCAGCAGCGTAGATCCCCTAGCGGGCTTCACAGATACGCAGTATTTT
NA	TRBV29-1	TRBJ1-1	few	CSAHSPVNTEAFF	TGCAGCGCTCATTCCCCAGTGAACACTGAAGCTTTCTTT
NA	TRBV5-1	TRBJ2-1	many	CASSLGRVQDEQFF	TGCGCCAGCAGCTTGGGGAGAGTACAGGATGAGCAGTTCTTC
NA	TRBV5-5	TRBJ2-6	NA	CASSLGAGANVLTF	TGTGCCAGCAGCTTGGGGGCTGGGGCCAACGTCCTGACTTTC
NA	TRBV6-6	TRBJ1-3	many	CASTDNSGNTIYF	TGTGCCAGCACAGATAACTCTGGAAACACCATATATTTT
NA	TRBV12-3/TRBV12-4	TRBJ2-5	many	CASRNSWATSQETQYF	TGTGCCAGCAGGAACTCTTGGGCGACCTCCCAAGAGACCCAGTACTTC
NA	TRBV27	TRBJ2-1	few	CASFDASYNEQFF	TGTGCCAGCTTTGATGCCTCCTACAATGAGCAGTTCTTC
NA	TRBV20-1	TRBJ2-1	many	CSARGGRSVNEQFF	TGCAGTGCTAGAGGGGGGAGGTCGGTCAATGAGCAGTTCTTC
NA	TRBV19	TRBJ2-5	NA	CASQSSGIWGLETQYF	TGTGCCTCCCAGTCATCTGGGATATGGGGATTGGAGACCCAGTACTTC
TRBD1	TRBV20-1	TRBJ1-5	few	CSARDPQGDTQPQHF	TGCAGTGCTAGAGATCCCCAGGGGGACACTCAGCCCCAGCATTTT
TRBD2	TRBV20-1	TRBJ2-5	many	CSARPAGGLETQYF	TGCAGTGCCCGCCCCGCGGGGGGTTTAGAGACCCAGTACTTC
TRBD1	TRBV19	TRBJ1-2	many	CASSMMAGGFYGYTF	TGTGCCAGTAGTATGATGGCAGGGGGATTCTATGGCTACACCTTC
NA	TRBV20-1	TRBJ1-5	many	CSARQTGRNQPQHF	TGCAGTGCGAGACAAACAGGGAGGAATCAGCCCCAGCATTTT
NA	TRBV6-5	TRBJ2-1	NA	CASSYEGYGEQFF	TGTGCCAGCAGTTACGAGGGGTACGGTGAGCAGTTCTTC
NA	TRBV11-2	TRBJ1-5	many	CASSFQEHQPQHF	TGTGCCAGCAGCTTTCAGGAGCATCAGCCCCAGCATTTT
NA	TRBV15	TRBJ2-6	NA	CATSREGWETSGANVLTF	TGTGCCACCAGCAGAGAAGGGTGGGAGACCTCTGGGGCCAACGTCCTGACTTTC
TRBD1	TRBV29-1	TRBJ1-2	many	CSVGWGQLADTF	TGCAGCGTTGGATGGGGACAGCTAGCTGACACCTTC
NA	TRBV6-5	TRBJ2-7	few	CASSHSYTYEQYF	TGTGCCAGCAGTCACTCGTATACCTACGAGCAGTACTTC
TRBD2	TRBV20-1	TRBJ2-5	NA	CSARARAGLVTGSQYF	TGCAGTGCTAGAGCCCGAGCGGGACTAGTAACCGGGTCCCAGTACTTC
NA	TRBV11-1	TRBJ1-2	NA	CASGGTDTTYGYTF	TGTGCCAGCGGCGGAACAGATACAACCTATGGCTACACCTTC
NA	TRBV20-1	TRBJ2-5	many	CSARSGPETQYF	TGCAGTGCTAGGTCGGGTCCGGAGACCCAGTACTTC
NA	TRBV4-1	TRBJ2-7	many	CASSQGSFRERNEQYF	TGCGCCAGCAGCCAAGGTTCTTTTAGAGAACGAAACGAGCAGTACTTC
TRBD1	TRBV12-3/TRBV12-4	TRBJ1-2	many	CASSLGTGNYGYTF	TGTGCCAGCAGTTTAGGGACAGGAAACTATGGCTACACCTTC
TRBD2	TRBV2	TRBJ2-3	many	CASASSGRVDTQYF	TGTGCCAGCGCGTCTAGCGGGAGGGTAGATACGCAGTATTTT
TRBD2	TRBV10-3	TRBJ2-1	many	CAISESNLAGGTTNEQFF	TGTGCCATCAGTGAGTCGAACTTGGCGGGGGGGACGACGAATGAGCAGTTCTTC
NA	TRBV2	TRBJ2-7	many	CASRRGFSYEQYF	TGTGCCAGCAGACGAGGTTTCTCCTACGAGCAGTACTTC
NA	TRBV7-2	TRBJ1-3	many	CASSLGGNGNTIYF	TGTGCCAGCAGCTTAGGGGGTAATGGAAACACCATATATTTT